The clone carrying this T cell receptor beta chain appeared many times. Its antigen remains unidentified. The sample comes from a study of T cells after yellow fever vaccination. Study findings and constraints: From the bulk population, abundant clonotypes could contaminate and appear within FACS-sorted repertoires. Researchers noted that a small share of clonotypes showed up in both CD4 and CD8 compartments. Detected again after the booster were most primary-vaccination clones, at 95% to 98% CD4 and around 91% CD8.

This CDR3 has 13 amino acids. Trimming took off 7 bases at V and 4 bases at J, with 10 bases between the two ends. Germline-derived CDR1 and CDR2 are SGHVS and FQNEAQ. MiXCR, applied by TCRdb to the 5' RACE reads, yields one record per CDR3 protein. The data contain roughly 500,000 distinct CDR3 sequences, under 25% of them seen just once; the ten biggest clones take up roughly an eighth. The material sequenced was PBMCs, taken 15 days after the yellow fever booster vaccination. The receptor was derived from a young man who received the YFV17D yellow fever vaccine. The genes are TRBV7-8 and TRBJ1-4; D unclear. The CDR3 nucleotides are TGTGCCAGCAAAGTGGACGTTAATGAAAAACTGTTTTTT. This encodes CASKVDVNEKLFF.